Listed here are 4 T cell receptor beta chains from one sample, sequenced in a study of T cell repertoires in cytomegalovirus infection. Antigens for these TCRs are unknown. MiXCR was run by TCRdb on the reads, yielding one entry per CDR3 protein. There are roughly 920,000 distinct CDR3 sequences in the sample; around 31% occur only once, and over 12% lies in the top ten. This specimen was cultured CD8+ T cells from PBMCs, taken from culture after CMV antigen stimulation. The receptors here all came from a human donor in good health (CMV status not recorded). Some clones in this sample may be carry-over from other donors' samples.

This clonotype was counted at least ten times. The CDR3 sequence is CASSQRNEQFF. As DNA, the CDR3 is TGCGCCAGCAGCCAGCGTAATGAGCAGTTCTTC. This chain uses TRBV4-1 with TRBJ2-1; D unclear. The germline V gene encodes CDR1 MGHRA and CDR2 YSYEKL. This CDR3 is built from 11 residues. Trimming pared 3 bases from V and 7 bases from J, leaving 4 bases between.

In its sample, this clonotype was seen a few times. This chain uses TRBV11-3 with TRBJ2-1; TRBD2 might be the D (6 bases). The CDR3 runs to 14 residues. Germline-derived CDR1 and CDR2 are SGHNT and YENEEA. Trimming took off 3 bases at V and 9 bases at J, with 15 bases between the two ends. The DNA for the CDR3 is TGTGCCAGCAGCTTGGGACTGTTACCAGTTGAGCAGTTCTTC. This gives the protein CASSLGLLPVEQFF.

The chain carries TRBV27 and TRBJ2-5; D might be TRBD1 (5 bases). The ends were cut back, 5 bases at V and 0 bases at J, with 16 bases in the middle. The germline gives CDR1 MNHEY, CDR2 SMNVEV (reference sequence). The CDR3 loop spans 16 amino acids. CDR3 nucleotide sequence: TGTGCCAGCAGTCCTATAGACAGATTGTACCAAGAGACCCAGTACTTC. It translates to CASSPIDRLYQETQYF.

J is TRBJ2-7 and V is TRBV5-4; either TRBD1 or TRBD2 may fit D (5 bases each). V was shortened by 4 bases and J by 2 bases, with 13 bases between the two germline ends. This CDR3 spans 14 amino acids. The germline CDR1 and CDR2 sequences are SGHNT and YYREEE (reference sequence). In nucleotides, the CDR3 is TGTGCCAGCAGCCCGGGGCCGTTACCCTACGAGCAGTACGTC. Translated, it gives CASSPGPLPYEQYV.